The source of this TCR beta chain is a study of blood T cells in healthy people across ages. Study results and limitations: Measured against age, TCR beta diversity per million T cells decreased in a roughly linear manner.

On this clonotype itself: Antigen: not known.

Combining a sample-barcoded 5' primer with a J-beta primer mix, a second PCR ran for about 7 to 11 cycles. Template switching added a 12-random-nucleotide identifier to every cDNA molecule. TCRdb re-called the 5' RACE reads with MiXCR, one entry per CDR3 protein. The sample includes about 1,500,000 distinct CDR3 sequences, roughly 30% seen only once; the top ten take approximately 7.7%. The authors drew around 11 milliliters of peripheral blood from each donor. This CDR3 region has 16 residues. Trimming cost V 0 bases and J 0 bases, with 11 bases left between them. Germline assignment: CDR1 DFQATT and CDR2 SNEGSKA (reference sequence).

The V and J genes are TRBV20-1 and TRBJ1-4; D ambiguous. The origin of this receptor is a woman younger than 45 in good health. The material sequenced was blood. Here the CDR3 DNA reads TGCAGTGCTAGAGATCGACGATACGCAACTAATGAAAAACTGTTTTTT. The encoded protein is CSARDRRYATNEKLFF.